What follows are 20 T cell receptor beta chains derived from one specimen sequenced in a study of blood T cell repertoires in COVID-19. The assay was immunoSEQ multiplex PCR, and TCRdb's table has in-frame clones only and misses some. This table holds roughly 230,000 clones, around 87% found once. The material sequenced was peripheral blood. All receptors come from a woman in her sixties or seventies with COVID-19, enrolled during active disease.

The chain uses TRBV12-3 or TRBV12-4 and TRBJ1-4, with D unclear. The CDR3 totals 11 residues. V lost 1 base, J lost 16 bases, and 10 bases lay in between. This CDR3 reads CASSLGLGRFF. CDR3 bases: TGTGCCAGCAGTTTAGGACTGGGGAGGTTTTTT.

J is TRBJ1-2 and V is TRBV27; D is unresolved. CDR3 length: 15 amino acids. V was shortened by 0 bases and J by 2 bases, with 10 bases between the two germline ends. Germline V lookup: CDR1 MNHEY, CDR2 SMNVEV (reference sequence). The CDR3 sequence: CASSLSAVVNYGYTF. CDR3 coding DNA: TGTGCCAGCAGTTTATCGGCAGTGGTCAACTATGGCTACACCTTC.

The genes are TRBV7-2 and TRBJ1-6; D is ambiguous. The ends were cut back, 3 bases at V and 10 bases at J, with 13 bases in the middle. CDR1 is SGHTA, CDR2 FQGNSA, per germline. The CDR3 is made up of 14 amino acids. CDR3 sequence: CASSFSAGLSPLHF. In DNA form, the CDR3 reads TGTGCCAGCAGCTTCTCGGCGGGATTGTCACCCCTCCACTTT.

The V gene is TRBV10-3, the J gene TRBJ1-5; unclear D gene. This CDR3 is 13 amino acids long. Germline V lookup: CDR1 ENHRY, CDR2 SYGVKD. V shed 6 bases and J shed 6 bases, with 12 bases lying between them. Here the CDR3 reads CAIRREEGQPQHF. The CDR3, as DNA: TGTGCCATCAGGAGGGAGGAGGGTCAGCCCCAGCATTTT.

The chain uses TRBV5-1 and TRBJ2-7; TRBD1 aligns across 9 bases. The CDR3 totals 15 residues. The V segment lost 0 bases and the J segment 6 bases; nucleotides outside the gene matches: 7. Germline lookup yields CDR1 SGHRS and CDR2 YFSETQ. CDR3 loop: CASSLAFGTGSEQYF. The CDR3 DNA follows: TGCGCCAGCAGCTTGGCATTCGGGACAGGGAGCGAGCAGTACTTC.

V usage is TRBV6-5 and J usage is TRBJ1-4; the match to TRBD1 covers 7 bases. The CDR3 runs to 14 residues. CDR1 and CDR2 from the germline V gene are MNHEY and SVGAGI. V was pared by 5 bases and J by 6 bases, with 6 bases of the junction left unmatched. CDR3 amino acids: CASSPDRVYEKLFF. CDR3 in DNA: TGTGCCAGCAGTCCCGACAGGGTTTATGAAAAACTGTTTTTT.

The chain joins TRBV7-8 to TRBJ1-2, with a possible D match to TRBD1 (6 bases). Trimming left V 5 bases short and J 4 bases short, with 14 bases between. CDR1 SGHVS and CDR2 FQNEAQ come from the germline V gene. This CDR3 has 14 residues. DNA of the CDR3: TGTGCCAGCAGCCCCCAGGGGTTGGTCTATGGCTACACCTTC. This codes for CASSPQGLVYGYTF. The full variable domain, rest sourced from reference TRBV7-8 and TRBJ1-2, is GAGVSQSPRYKVAKRGQDVALRCDPISGHVSLFWYQQALGQGPEFLTYFQNEAQLDKSGLPSDRFFAERPEGSVSTLKIQRTQQEDSAVYLCASSPQGLVYGYTFGSGTRLTVV.

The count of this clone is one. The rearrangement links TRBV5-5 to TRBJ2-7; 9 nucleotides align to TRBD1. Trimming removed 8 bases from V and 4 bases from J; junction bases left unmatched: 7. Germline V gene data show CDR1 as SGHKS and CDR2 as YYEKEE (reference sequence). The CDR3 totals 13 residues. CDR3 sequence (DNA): TGTGCCAGTCAAACAGGGGGCGAATACGAGCAGTACTTC. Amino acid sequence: CASQTGGEYEQYF.

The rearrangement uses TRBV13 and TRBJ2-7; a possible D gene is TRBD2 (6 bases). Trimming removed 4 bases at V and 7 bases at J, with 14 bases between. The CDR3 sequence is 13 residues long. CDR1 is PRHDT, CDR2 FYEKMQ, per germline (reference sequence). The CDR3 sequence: CASSSPTSLEQYF. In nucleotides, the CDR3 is TGTGCCAGCAGCTCGCCAACTAGCTTGGAGCAGTACTTC.

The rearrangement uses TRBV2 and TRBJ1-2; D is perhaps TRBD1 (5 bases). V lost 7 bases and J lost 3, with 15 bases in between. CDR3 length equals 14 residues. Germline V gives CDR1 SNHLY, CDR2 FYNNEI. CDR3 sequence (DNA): TGTGCCAGCACGTGGGGCAGTTCCGACTATGGCTACACCTTC. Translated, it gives CASTWGSSDYGYTF.

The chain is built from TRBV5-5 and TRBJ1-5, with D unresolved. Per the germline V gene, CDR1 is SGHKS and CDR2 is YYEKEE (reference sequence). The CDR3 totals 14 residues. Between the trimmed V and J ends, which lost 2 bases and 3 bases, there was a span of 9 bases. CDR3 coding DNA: TGTGCCAGCAGCTTTCTGGCCATCAATCAGCCCCAGCATTTT. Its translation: CASSFLAINQPQHF.

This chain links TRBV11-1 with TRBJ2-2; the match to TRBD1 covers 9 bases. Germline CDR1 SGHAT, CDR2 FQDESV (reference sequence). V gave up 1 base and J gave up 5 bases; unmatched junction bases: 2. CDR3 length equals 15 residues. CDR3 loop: CASSLGTGETGELFF. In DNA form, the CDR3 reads TGTGCCAGCAGCTTAGGGACAGGGGAGACCGGGGAGCTGTTTTTT.

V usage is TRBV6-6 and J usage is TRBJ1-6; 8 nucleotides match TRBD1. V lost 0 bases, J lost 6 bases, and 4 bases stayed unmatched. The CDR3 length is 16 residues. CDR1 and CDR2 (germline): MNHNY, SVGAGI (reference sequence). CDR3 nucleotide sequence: TGTGCCAGCAGTTACTCGCCAGGGGGCGTTAATTCACCCCTCCACTTT. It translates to CASSYSPGGVNSPLHF.

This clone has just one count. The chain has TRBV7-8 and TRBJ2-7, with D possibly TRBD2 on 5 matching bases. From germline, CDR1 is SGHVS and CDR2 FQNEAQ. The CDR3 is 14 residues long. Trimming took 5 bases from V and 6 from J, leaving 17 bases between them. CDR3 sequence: CASSHERERSEQYF. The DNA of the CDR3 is TGTGCCAGCAGCCACGAAAGGGAGAGGAGCGAGCAGTACTTC. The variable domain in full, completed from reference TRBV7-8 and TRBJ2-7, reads GAGVSQSPRYKVAKRGQDVALRCDPISGHVSLFWYQQALGQGPEFLTYFQNEAQLDKSGLPSDRFFAERPEGSVSTLKIQRTQQEDSAVYLCASSHERERSEQYFGPGTRLTVT.

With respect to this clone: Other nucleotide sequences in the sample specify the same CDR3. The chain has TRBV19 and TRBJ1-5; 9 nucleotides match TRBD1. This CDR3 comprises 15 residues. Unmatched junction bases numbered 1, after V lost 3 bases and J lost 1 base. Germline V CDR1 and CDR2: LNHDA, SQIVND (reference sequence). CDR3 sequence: CASSMTGGSNQPQHF. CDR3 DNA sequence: TGTGCCAGTAGTATGACAGGGGGAAGCAATCAGCCCCAGCATTTT.

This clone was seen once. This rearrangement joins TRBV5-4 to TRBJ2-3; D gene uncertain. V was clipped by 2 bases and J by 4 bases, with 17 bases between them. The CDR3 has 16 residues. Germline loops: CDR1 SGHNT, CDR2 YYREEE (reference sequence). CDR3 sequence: CASSFDAAVTADTQYF. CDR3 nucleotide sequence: TGTGCCAGCAGCTTTGATGCGGCGGTCACGGCAGATACGCAGTATTTT. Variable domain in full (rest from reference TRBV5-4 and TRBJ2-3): ETGVTQSPTHLIKTRGQQVTLRCSSQSGHNTVSWYQQALGQGPQFIFQYYREEENGRGNFPPRFSGLQFPNYSSELNVNALELDDSALYLCASSFDAAVTADTQYFGPGTRLTVL.

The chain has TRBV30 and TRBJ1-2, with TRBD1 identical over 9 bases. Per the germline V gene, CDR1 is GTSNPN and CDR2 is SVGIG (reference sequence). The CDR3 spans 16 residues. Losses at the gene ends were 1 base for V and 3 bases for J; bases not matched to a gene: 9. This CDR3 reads CAWSGPRGQGYYGYTF. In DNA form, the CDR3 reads TGTGCCTGGAGTGGCCCCAGAGGACAGGGGTACTATGGCTACACCTTC.

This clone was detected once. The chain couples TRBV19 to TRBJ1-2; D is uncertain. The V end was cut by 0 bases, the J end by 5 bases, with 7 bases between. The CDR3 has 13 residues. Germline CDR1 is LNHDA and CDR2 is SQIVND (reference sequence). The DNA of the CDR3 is TGTGCCAGTAGTATAGACGGAGGGTATGGCTACACCTTC. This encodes CASSIDGGYGYTF.

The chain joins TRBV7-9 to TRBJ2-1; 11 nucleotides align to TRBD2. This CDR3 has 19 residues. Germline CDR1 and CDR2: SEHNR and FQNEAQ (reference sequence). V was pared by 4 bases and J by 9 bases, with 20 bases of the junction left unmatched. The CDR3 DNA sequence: TGTGCCAGCAGCTCCCAAGCCTCCGGGACTAGCGGAGATCGAGTTGAGCAGTTCTTC. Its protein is CASSSQASGTSGDRVEQFF.

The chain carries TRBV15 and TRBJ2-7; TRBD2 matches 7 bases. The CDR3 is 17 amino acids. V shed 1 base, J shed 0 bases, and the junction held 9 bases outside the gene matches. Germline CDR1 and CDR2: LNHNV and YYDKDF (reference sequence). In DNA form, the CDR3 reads TGTGCCACCAGCAGAGGATTGGGGGGGGAGAGCTCCTACGAGCAGTACTTC. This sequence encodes CATSRGLGGESSYEQYF.